A single sample is the source of the 3 T cell receptor beta chains below, sequenced in a study of blood T cells in healthy people across ages. A J-beta primer mix and a sample-barcoded 5' primer were used in a second PCR of roughly 6 to 11 cycles. MiXCR was run by TCRdb on the 5' RACE reads, yielding one entry per CDR3 protein. The sample has roughly 800,000 distinct CDR3 sequences, under 30% seen once; the top ten hold around 3%. The same data also contributed to another study, on T cells of mothers and their children.

Sequenced sample: blood. The receptors derive from a boy between 10 and 17 years old in good health.

This chain connects TRBV20-1 to TRBJ2-7; D remains unclear. V shed 3 bases and J shed 3 bases, with 15 bases lying between them. Germline V gene lookup returns CDR1 DFQATT and CDR2 SNEGSKA (reference sequence). The CDR3 is made up of 14 amino acids. CDR3 sequence: CSASQLPTGYEQYF. In DNA form, the CDR3 reads TGCAGTGCTAGCCAACTGCCAACGGGCTACGAGCAGTACTTC.

This clonotype was recorded at least ten times. The V and J genes are TRBV2 and TRBJ2-5; no clear D. The J call is doubtful: the DNA matches TRBJ2-7 better. This CDR3 has 11 residues. Per the germline V gene, CDR1 is SNHLY and CDR2 is FYNNEI. The CDR3 DNA follows: TGTGCCAGCAGACTCTCCTACGAGCAGTACTTC. Its translation is CASRLSYEQYF.

At least ten counts were recorded for this clonotype. The chain uses TRBV7-7 and TRBJ2-5; possibly TRBD2 for D (6 bases). Germline lookup yields CDR1 SSHAT and CDR2 FNYEAQ (reference sequence). This CDR3 is 17 amino acids long. V lost 6 bases, J lost 5 bases, and 25 bases lay in between. The CDR3 sequence is CASSRGSSGSGQETQYF. The DNA for the CDR3 is TGTGCCAGCAGTCGAGGGTCCAGCGGGTCGGGCCAGGAGACCCAGTACTTC.